This TCR beta chain came from a study of blood T cell repertoires in COVID-19. The germline V and J ends were trimmed by 3 bases and 3 bases, with 6 bases remaining between them. CDR3 size: 13 residues. From germline, CDR1 is MNHEY and CDR2 SMNVEV (reference sequence). Using immunoSEQ multiplex PCR, the repertoire was profiled, and TCRdb retains in-frame clones only, with some absent. The sample has over 250,000 clones, 88% seen once. This rearrangement joins TRBV27 to TRBJ1-5; D not resolved. What was sequenced was peripheral blood. The origin of this receptor is a man aged 55 to 69 who had recovered from COVID-19. The CDR3 DNA is TGTGCCAGCAGTTTTAGCCTCAATCAGCCCCAGCATTTT. Translating it yields CASSFSLNQPQHF.